This T cell receptor beta chain appears in the sequencing data of a study of graft-versus-host responses after intestinal transplantation (dated by TCRdb to the early 2020s). Some background on the complete study: Multivisceral, liver-intestinal, or isolated intestinal transplants were received by the recipients. To identify alloreactive clones, pre-transplant mixed lymphocyte reaction products were sequenced and compared with unstimulated pre-transplant donor and recipient T cells. The cohort enrolled under 25 intestinal transplant recipients including one retransplant, and a few patients lacking pretransplant specimens were excluded. Anti-thymocyte globulin induction was given to all recipients, followed by maintenance tacrolimus and steroids for approximately three years. Rather than being sequenced by the commercial service, samples from three later patients were sequenced in-house on an Illumina MiSeq and processed with MiXCR. A peak of at least 4% donor T cells among recipient peripheral blood mononuclear cells was the definition used for donor T cell macrochimerism. After intestinal transplantation, graft-versus-host and host-versus-graft alloreactive T cell clones were followed in the graft, circulation and bone marrow using bulk TCR-beta CDR3 sequencing. Overall results and qualifications from the work: High GvH to HvG T cell clonal ratios were observed in the allografts of patients with donor T cell macrochimerism. GvH clones were detected in recipient bone marrow, and some of these GvH clones were observed earlier in ileal mucosa or blood, consistent with an intestinal mucosal origin. Early after transplant, declines in HvG clones were associated with peak levels of circulating GvH clones. Conclusions were limited by the relatively low number and heterogeneity of intestinal transplant patients.

On this clone: This receptor's antigen is unknown. No per-base quality is available; no much larger clone lies one base away.

The method was the immunoSEQ multiplex PCR assay. For most patients, genomic DNA was isolated using the Qiagen DNeasy Blood and Tissue Kit and was shipped frozen to Adaptive Biotechnologies for TCR sequencing. For most patients, genomic DNA was subjected to high-throughput TCR-beta CDR3 sequencing by Adaptive Biotechnologies. The study's own analysis went as follows. TCR sequencing data for roughly 17 patients were retrieved from Adaptive's ImmunoSEQ software; three other patients were processed with MiXCR and VDJtools. To correct CD4 versus CD8 sorting errors, sequences present in both subsets at a frequency ratio below 5:1 were removed. Because the origin of CDR3 nucleotide sequences shared between donor and recipient could not be assigned, those sequences were removed. At least 2-fold expansion over unstimulated cells and a minimum CFSE-low frequency of 0.002% (template counts) or 0.001% (read counts) were required for clones to be classified as alloreactive. Mappable clones were those detected in sequenced pre-transplant spleen, lymph node, or MLR CFSE-low populations of the donor or recipient. The cumulative frequency of alloreactive clones was calculated as a percentage of all sequences, weighted by copy number. Here the immuneACCESS table is served through TCRdb, limited to in-frame sequences with V and J called. Missing clones are a known gap in these copies; in checked studies unresolved V genes cover under half, and the rest lacks a known reason. V and J calls plus clone size are reproduced from that table; the DNA served to infer D and trimming. Across this sample there are more than 80,000 clones, with roughly nine tenths seen only once. Around 0.27% of the sample belongs to the ten largest clones.

Trimming takes 2 bases from V and 1 base from J, and the germline ends sit 7 bases apart. The CDR3 runs 14 amino acids, cysteine and phenylalanine included. Only the CDR3 portion is preserved as DNA: 42 bases, with reading frame beginning at the first base. The germline V gene supplies CDR1 SGHRS and CDR2 YFSETQ. Sample time point, as interpreted from the label and publication: cells obtained before transplantation from donor or recipient. CD3+CD4+ and CD3+CD8+ populations were FACS-sorted from unstimulated pre-transplant donor and recipient cells taken from spleen or lymph nodes. The chain joins TRBV5-1 to TRBJ1-3, with no reliable assignment of the D segment. The receptor was isolated from a human donor who was the organ donor for an intestinal transplant. The sample consisted of unstimulated CD4+ T cells sorted from spleen or lymph node cells, taken before transplant. The DNA is as follows: TGCGCCAGCAGCTTAGAGGGATCTGGAAACACCATATATTTT. Its amino acids are CASSLEGSGNTIYF.